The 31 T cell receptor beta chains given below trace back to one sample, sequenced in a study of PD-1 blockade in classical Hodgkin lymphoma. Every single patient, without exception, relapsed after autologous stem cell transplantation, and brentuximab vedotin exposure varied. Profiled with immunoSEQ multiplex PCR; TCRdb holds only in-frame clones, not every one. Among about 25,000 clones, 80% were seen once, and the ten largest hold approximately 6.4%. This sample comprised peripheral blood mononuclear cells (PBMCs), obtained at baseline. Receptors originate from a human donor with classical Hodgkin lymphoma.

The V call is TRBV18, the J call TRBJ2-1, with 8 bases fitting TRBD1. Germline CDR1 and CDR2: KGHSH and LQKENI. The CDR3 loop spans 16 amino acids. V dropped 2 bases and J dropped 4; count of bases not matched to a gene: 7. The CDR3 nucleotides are TGTGCCAGCTCACCAGAAAGGACAGGGTCTTACAATGAGCAGTTCTTC. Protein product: CASSPERTGSYNEQFF.

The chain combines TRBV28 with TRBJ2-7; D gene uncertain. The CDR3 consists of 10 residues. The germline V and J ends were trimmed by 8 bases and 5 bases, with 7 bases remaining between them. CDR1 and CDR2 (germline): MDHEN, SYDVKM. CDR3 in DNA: TGTGCCAGCGAAGGCAACGAGCAGTACTTC. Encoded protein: CASEGNEQYF.

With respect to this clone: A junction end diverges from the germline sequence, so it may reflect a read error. CDR3 in DNA: TGCGCCAGCGGCCAAGCGGCAGCGGGGGCCCAAGAGACCCAGTACTTC. Translating it yields CASGQAAAGAQETQYF. This rearrangement joins TRBV4-3 to TRBJ2-5, with TRBD2 identical over 8 bases. The germline CDR1 and CDR2 sequences are LGHNA and YSLEER. The CDR3 length is 16 residues.

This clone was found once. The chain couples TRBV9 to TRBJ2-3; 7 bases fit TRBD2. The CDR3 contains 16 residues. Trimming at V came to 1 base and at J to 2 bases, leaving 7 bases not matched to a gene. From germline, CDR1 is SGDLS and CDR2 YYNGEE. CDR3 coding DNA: TGTGCCAGCAGCGTATGGGCTAGCGGAGTCACAGATACGCAGTATTTT. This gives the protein CASSVWASGVTDTQYF.

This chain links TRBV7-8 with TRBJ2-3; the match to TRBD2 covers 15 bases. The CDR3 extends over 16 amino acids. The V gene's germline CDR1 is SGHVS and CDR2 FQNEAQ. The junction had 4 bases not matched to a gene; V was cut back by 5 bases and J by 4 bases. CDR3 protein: CASSPRTSGGADTQYF. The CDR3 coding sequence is TGTGCCAGCAGCCCCAGGACTAGCGGGGGGGCAGATACGCAGTATTTT.

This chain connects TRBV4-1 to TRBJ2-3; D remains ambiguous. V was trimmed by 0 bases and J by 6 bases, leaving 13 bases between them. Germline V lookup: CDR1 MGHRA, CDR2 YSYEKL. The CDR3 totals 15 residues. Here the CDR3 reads CASSQDPLGSDTQYF. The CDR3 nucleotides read TGCGCCAGCAGCCAAGATCCCCTAGGATCTGATACGCAGTATTTT.

The CDR3 is CASSRIIPGGKDTQYF. As DNA, the CDR3 is TGCGCCAGCAGCCGAATCATACCGGGAGGGAAAGATACGCAGTATTTT. This sequence joins TRBV4-1 and TRBJ2-3, with 8 bases that match TRBD2. The CDR3 sequence is 16 residues long. V shed 4 bases and J 5 bases; nucleotides not matched to a gene: 11. Germline V lookup: CDR1 MGHRA, CDR2 YSYEKL.

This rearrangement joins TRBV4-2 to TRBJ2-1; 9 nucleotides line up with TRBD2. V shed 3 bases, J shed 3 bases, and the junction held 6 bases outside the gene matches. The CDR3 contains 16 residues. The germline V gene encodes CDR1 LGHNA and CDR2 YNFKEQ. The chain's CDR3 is CASSHLAGGDYNEQFF. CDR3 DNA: TGTGCCAGCAGCCACCTTGCGGGGGGGGACTACAATGAGCAGTTCTTC.

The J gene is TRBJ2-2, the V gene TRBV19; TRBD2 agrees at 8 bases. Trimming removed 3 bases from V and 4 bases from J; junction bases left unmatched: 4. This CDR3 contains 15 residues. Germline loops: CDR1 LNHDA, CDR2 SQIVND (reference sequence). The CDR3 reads CASSIRGGITGELFF. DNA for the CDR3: TGTGCCAGTAGTATTCGCGGGGGGATCACCGGGGAGCTGTTTTTT.

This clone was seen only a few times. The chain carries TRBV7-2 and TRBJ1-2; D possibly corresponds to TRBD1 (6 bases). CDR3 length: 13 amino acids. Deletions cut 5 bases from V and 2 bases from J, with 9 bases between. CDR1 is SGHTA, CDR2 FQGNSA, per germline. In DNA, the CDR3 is TGTGCCAGCAGCAGGACAGTCAACTATGGCTACACCTTC. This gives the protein CASSRTVNYGYTF.

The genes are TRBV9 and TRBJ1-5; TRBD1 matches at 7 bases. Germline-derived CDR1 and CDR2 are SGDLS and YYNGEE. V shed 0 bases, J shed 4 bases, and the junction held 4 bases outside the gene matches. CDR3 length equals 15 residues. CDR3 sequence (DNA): TGTGCCAGCAGCGTAGGGGACAGTCCAAATCAGCCCCAGCATTTT. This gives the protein CASSVGDSPNQPQHF.

Written as DNA, the CDR3 is TGTGCCAGCAGCTTAGTCGACGGGGGCTACGAGCAGTACTTC. This sequence encodes CASSLVDGGYEQYF. The chain has TRBV7-2 and TRBJ2-7; D might be TRBD2 (6 bases). V dropped 1 base and J dropped 3 bases, with 10 bases sitting between them. The germline gives CDR1 SGHTA, CDR2 FQGNSA. The CDR3 is 14 residues long.

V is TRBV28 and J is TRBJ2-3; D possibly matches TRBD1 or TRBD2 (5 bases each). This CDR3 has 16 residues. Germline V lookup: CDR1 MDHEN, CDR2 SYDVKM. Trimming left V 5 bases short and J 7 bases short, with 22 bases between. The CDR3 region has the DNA TGTGCCAGCAGTCTCTACAGGAGTTCGGTGGACTATACGCAGTATTTT. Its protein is CASSLYRSSVDYTQYF.

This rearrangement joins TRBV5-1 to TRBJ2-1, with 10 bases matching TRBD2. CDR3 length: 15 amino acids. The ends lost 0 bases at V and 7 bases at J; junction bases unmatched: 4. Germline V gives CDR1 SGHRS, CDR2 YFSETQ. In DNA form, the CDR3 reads TGCGCCAGCAGCTTGGACACTAGCGGGGTAAATGAGCAGTTCTTC. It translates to CASSLDTSGVNEQFF. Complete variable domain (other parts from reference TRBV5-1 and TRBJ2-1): KAGVTQTPRYLIKTRGQQVTLSCSPISGHRSVSWYQQTPGQGLQFLFEYFSETQRNKGNFPGRFSGRQFSNSRSEMNVSTLELGDSALYLCASSLDTSGVNEQFFGPGTRLTVL.

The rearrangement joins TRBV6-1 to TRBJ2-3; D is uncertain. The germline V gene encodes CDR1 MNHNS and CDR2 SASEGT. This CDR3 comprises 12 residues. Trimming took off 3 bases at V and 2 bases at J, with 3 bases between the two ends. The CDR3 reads CASSEYTDTQYF. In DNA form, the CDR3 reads TGTGCCAGCAGTGAGTACACAGATACGCAGTATTTT.

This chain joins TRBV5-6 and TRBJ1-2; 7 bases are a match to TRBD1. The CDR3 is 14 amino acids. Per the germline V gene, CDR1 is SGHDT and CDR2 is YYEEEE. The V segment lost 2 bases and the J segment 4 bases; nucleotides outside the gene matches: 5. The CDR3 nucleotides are TGTGCCAGCAGCTTAATTCGGGACAGCTATGGCTACACCTTC. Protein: CASSLIRDSYGYTF.

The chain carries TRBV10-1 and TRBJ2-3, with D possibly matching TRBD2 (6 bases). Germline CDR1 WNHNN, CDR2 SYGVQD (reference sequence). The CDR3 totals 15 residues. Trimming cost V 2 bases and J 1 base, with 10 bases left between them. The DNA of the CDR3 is TGCGCCAGCAGTGAGATCGGGGGACGCACAGATACGCAGTATTTT. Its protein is CASSEIGGRTDTQYF.

The CDR3 sequence is CASSEAGSTYNEQFF. CDR3 bases: TGTGCCAGCAGTGAGGCAGGGAGTACATACAATGAGCAGTTCTTC. The chain employs TRBV6-4 and TRBJ2-1, with D perhaps TRBD1 or TRBD2 (5 bases each). Trimming stripped 3 bases from V and 4 bases from J, with 13 bases between. The CDR3 totals 15 residues. The V gene's germline CDR1 is MRHNA and CDR2 SNTAGT.

For the CDR3, the DNA is TGTGCCAGCATGAGCCCCGGGACTTTCCGCTCTGGGGCCAACGTCCTGACTTTC. Translating gives CASMSPGTFRSGANVLTF. The chain recombines TRBV28 with TRBJ2-6, with D possibly being TRBD2 (6 bases). V was clipped by 7 bases and J by 0 bases, with 19 bases between them. In germline, CDR1 is MDHEN, CDR2 SYDVKM. This CDR3 region has 18 residues.

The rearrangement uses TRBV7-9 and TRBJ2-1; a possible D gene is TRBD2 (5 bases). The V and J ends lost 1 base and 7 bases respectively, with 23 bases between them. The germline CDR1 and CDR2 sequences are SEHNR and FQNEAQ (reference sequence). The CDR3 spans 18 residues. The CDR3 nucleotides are TGTGCCAGCAGCTTAGAATTTGGCAGAGAGGCCCGGAGGAATGAGCAGTTCTTC. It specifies CASSLEFGREARRNEQFF.

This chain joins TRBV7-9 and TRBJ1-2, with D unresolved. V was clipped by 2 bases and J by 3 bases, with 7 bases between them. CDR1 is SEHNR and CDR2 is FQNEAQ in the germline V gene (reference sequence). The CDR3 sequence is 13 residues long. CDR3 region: CASSLSQDYGYTF. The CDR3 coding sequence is TGTGCCAGCAGCTTAAGTCAGGACTATGGCTACACCTTC.

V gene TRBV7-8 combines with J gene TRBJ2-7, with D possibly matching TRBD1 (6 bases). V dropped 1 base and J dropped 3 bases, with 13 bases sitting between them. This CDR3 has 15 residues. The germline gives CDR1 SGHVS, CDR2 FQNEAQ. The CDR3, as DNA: TGTGCCAGCAGCTTAGGTCGCAGGGGCTACTACGAGCAGTACTTC. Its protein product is CASSLGRRGYYEQYF. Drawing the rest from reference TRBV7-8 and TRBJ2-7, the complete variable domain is GAGVSQSPRYKVAKRGQDVALRCDPISGHVSLFWYQQALGQGPEFLTYFQNEAQLDKSGLPSDRFFAERPEGSVSTLKIQRTQQEDSAVYLCASSLGRRGYYEQYFGPGTRLTVT.

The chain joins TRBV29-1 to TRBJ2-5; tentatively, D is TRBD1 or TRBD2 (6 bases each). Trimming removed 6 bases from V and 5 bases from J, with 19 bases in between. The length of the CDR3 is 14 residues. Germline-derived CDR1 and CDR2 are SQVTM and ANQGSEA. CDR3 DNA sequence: TGCAGCGTCCATATTTGGGGGGCAGGGGAGACCCAGTACTTC. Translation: CSVHIWGAGETQYF.

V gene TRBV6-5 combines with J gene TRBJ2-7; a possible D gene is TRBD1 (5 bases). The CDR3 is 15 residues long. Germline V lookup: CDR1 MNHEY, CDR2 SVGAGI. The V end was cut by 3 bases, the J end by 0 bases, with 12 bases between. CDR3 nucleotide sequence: TGTGCCAGCAGTTATCGGCAGGGCGTCTCCTACGAGCAGTACTTC. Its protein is CASSYRQGVSYEQYF.

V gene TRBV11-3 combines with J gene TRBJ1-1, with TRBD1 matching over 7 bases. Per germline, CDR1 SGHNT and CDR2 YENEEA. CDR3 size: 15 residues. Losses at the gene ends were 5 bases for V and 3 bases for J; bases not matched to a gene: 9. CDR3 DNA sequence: TGTGCCAGCAGCCCTCAGACAGGGAGGCACACTGAAGCTTTCTTT. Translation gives CASSPQTGRHTEAFF.

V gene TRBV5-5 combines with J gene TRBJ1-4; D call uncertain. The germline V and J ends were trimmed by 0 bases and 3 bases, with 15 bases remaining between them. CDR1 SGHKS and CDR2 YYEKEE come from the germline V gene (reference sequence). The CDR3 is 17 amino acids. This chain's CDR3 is CASSLGHPYRPNEKLFF. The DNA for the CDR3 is TGTGCCAGCAGCTTGGGACACCCATATCGTCCTAATGAAAAACTGTTTTTT.

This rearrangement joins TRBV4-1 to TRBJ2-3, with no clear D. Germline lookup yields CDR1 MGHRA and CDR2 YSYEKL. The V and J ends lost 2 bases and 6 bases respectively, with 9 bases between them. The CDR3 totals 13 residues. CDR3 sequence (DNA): TGCGCCAGCAGCCAACATGGGTTCGATACGCAGTATTTT. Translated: CASSQHGFDTQYF.

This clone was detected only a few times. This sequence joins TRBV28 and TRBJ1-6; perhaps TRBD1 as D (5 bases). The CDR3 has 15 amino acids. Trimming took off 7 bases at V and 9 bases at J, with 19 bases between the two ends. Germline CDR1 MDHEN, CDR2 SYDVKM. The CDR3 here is CASTQGPGSGSPLHF. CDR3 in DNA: TGTGCCAGCACCCAAGGGCCAGGGAGTGGTTCACCCCTCCACTTT.

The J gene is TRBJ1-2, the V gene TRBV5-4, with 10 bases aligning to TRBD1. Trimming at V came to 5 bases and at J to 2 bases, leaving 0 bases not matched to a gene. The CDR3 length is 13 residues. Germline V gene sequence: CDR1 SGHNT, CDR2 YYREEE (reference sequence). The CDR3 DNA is TGTGCCAGCAGGGGACAGGGGAACTATGGCTACACCTTC. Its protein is CASRGQGNYGYTF.

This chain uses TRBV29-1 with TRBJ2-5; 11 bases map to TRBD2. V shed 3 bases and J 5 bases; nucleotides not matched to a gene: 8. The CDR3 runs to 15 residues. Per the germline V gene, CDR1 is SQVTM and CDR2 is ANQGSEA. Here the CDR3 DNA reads TGCAGCGTTGACACTAGCGGGGGTTTCTTGGAGACCCAGTACTTC. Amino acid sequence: CSVDTSGGFLETQYF. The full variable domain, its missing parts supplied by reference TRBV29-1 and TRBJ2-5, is SAVISQKPSRDICQRGTSLTIQCQVDSQVTMMFWYRQQPGQSLTLIATANQGSEATYESGFVIDKFPISRPNLTFSTLTVSNMSPEDSSIYLCSVDTSGGFLETQYFGPGTRLLVL.

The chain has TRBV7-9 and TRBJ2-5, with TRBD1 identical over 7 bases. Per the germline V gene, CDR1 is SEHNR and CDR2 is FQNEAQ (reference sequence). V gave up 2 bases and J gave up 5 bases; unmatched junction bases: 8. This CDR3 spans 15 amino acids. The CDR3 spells CASSLLSGGPETQYF. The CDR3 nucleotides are TGTGCCAGCAGCTTACTTTCAGGGGGTCCCGAGACCCAGTACTTC.